The clone carrying this T cell receptor (beta chain) was recorded a few times. Its antigen is unknown. The time point denotes: pre-sensitization, week 0. Treatment reported: therapeutic diphenylcyclopropenone sensitization with weekly scalp DPC. There are 15 residues in the CDR3. V was shortened by 4 bases and J by 1 base, with 12 bases between the two germline ends. TCRdb used MiXCR to reprocess the RACE reads, holding one entry per CDR3 protein. The sample carries a few hundred thousand distinct CDR3 sequences, approximately 5% recorded once. The data belong to a study of human T cells and chemical hapten exposure. General study points: TCRs exceeding 1 in 1000 frequency stayed unchanged with DPC sensitization.

Sequences were derived from whole blood, sampled in connection with sensitization to the hapten diphenylcyclopropenone (DPC). The chain uses TRBV12-3 or TRBV12-4 and TRBJ2-3, with D maybe TRBD2 (7 bases). This clonotype was obtained from a young woman with alopecia areata. Some clones in this sample may be carry-over from other donors' samples. The CDR3 DNA follows: TGTGCCAGCAGTTATACAGGGAGGGGCACAGATACGCAGTATTTT. It encodes CASSYTGRGTDTQYF.